The source of this T cell receptor beta chain is a study of T cells in Graves' hyperthyroidism and ophthalmopathy. Researchers amplified the TCR beta CDR3 regions from RNA transcripts. The primer set for the first-round RT-PCR of the TCR CDR3 was HTBI. TCRdb independently ran MiXCR on the multiplex PCR reads; one entry per CDR3 protein. Of over 500,000 distinct CDR3 sequences listed, 14% are singletons. Among the patients, aged 18 to 65, hyperthyroidism was newly diagnosed and had lasted under 2 months. Used for diagnoses were clinical symptoms, serum thyroxine and TRAb, thyroid ultrasound and orbital computed tomography. This clonotype has just a few counts. CDR3 length: 15 residues. V trimming: 3 bases; J trimming: 5 bases; junction bases outside the gene matches: 8. Germline-derived CDR1 and CDR2 are MDHEN and SYDVKM.

The clonotype was recovered from a middle-aged woman with Graves' hyperthyroidism. The rearrangement uses TRBV28 and TRBJ2-3, with TRBD2 matching over 7 bases. The sequenced sample was blood. Written as DNA, the CDR3 is TGTGCCAGCAGTTTCCCGGGGACGGGAGGAGATACGCAGTATTTT. It specifies CASSFPGTGGDTQYF.